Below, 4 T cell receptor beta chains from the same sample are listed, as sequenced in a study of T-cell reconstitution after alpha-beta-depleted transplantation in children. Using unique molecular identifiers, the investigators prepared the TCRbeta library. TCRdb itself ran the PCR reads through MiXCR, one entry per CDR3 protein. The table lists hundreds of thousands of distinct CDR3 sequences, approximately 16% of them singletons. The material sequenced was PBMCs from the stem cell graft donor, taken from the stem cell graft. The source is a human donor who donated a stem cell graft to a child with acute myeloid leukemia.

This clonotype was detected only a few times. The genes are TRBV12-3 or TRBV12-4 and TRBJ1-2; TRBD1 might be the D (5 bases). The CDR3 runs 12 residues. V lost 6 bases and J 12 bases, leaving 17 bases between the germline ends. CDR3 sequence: CASSQTRDLDTF. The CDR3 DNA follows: TGTGCCAGCAGCCAAACCCGGGACCTAGACACCTTC.

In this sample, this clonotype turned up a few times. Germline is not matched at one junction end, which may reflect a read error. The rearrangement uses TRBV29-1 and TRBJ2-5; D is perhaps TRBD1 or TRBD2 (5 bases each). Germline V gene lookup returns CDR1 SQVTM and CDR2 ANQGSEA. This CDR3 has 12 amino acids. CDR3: CSVSGTQRFWDF. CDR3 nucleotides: TGCAGCGTTTCCGGGACCCAGAGGTTCTGGGACTTC.

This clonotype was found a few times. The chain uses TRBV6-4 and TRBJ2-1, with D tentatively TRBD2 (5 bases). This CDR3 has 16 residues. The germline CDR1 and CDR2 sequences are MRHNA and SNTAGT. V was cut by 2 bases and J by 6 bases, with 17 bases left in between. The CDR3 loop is CASSDLTTTALNEQFF. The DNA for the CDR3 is TGTGCCAGCAGTGACCTGACTACGACCGCTCTCAATGAGCAGTTCTTC.

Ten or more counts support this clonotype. DNA for the CDR3: TGTGCCAGCAGCCCCGACCGGGGCATTCAGTACTTC. Translation gives CASSPDRGIQYF. This chain joins TRBV7-9 and TRBJ2-4, with a tentative D call TRBD2 (5 bases). CDR3 length: 12 residues. CDR1 SEHNR and CDR2 FQNEAQ come from the germline V gene (reference sequence). V gave up 5 bases and J gave up 9 bases, with 11 bases separating them.